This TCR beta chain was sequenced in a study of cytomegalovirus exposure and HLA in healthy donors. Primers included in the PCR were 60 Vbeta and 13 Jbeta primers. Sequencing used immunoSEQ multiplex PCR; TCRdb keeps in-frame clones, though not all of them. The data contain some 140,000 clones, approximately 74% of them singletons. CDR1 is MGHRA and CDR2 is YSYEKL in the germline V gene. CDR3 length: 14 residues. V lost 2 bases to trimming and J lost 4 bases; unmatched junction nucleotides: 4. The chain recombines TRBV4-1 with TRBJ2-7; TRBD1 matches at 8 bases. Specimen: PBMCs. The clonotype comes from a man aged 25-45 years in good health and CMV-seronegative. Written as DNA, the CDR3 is TGCGCCAGCAGCCAAAGACAGGGGCAATACGAGCAGTACTTC. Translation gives CASSQRQGQYEQYF.